This T cell receptor (beta chain) comes out of a study of blood T cell repertoires in COVID-19. Looking at the study overall: Whether acute or convalescent, the COVID-19 samples came from the United States, Italy and Spain. In each case, the material was cDNA or gDNA derived from T cells, B-cell-depleted T cells, or PBMCs.

V dropped 0 bases and J dropped 0 bases, with 6 bases sitting between them. The CDR3 spans 15 residues. Germline-derived CDR1 and CDR2 are LNHNV and YYDKDF (reference sequence). Method: immunoSEQ multiplex PCR; TCRdb's copy keeps in-frame clones and lacks some. In the table there are some 55,000 clones, roughly nine tenths of which are singletons. The source of this sequence is a human donor in a cohort sampled during active COVID-19. The gene calls are TRBV15 and TRBJ2-1, with no clear D. Sequenced input: peripheral blood. CDR3 amino acids: CATSRELRSYNEQFF. The CDR3 DNA sequence: TGTGCCACCAGCAGAGAATTGCGCTCCTACAATGAGCAGTTCTTC.